Listed below are T cell receptor beta chains from one sample, sequenced in a study of shared clonotypes between healthy human individuals. Using immunoSEQ multiplex PCR, the repertoire was profiled, and TCRdb retains in-frame clones only, with some absent. The table has approximately 940,000 clones, less than 85% seen once. Sequences were obtained from memory CD4+ T cells sorted from blood. Receptor source: a man aged 18 to 29 in good health. Each CDR3 is given without its conserved first and last residue.

>TRBV7-2|TRBJ2-7
ASGGREGEQY
>TRBV10-3|TRBJ2-5
AISGAAEQETQY
>TRBV19|TRBJ2-6
ASSIDPRTSGIGTGANVLT
>TRBV6-8|TRBJ1-1
ASSALSPTGDDEAF
>TRBV6-5|TRBJ2-5
ASSYSALAGGETQY
>TRBV5-1|TRBJ1-1
ASSMDAYLPNTEAF
>TRBV5-5|TRBJ1-4
ASSLPEARDEKLF
>TRBV12-5|TRBJ2-7
ASGFNQGVPYEQY
>TRBV5-1|TRBJ2-2
ASSFGDRETGELF
>TRBV10-1|TRBJ2-4
ASSDSGNQNIQY
>TRBV10-1|TRBJ2-3
ASSESRLEQQY
>TRBV18|TRBJ1-2
ASSPIRTEGYT
>TRBV10-3|TRBJ1-1
AINVDRNTEAF
>TRBV10-1|TRBJ2-3
ASSESGRGDTQY
>TRBV6-1|TRBJ1-4
ASSDDRVTNEKLF
>TRBV29-1|TRBJ1-2
SATGTPYT
>TRBV30|TRBJ2-2
AWNILAGQRGELF
>TRBV28|TRBJ2-3
ASSLSSDSTDTQY
>TRBV7-3|TRBJ2-3
ASSLDGTSTDTQY
>TRBV5-1|TRBJ2-5
ASSSGQGKGETQY
>TRBV30|TRBJ2-1
AFSGGAYNEQF
>TRBV28|TRBJ2-5
ASSSPIAVPKTQY
>TRBV6-1|TRBJ2-7
ATSGDRPYEQY
>TRBV5-5|TRBJ2-7
ASSAQGIYEQY
>TRBV5-6|TRBJ1-1
ASSWGRGNTEAF
>TRBV15|TRBJ2-1
ATSRDQGMGPF
>TRBV4-1|TRBJ2-2
ASSQVNSPTGELF
>TRBV7-6|TRBJ2-1
ASTYPPGPDYNEQF
>TRBV27|TRBJ1-2
ASSRAGVNYGYT
>TRBV18|TRBJ2-1
ASSPIPTGGYEQF
>TRBV19|TRBJ1-6
ASSMATGKWNSPLH
>TRBV5-6|TRBJ2-5
ASTMLGGLQETQY
>TRBV7-8|TRBJ1-3
ASSLGQGDGNTIY
>TRBV5-1|TRBJ1-1
ASRHSGTENTEAF
>TRBV10-3|TRBJ2-7
AISEVSYEQY
>TRBV5-6|TRBJ2-3
ASSLGLAGKGTDTQY
>TRBV6-5|TRBJ2-7
ASSYVGGPPYEQY
>TRBV6-6|TRBJ2-7
AIAQPGQGVYEQY
>TRBV7-9|TRBJ1-5
ASSPMGDSNQPQH
>TRBV4-1|TRBJ1-3
ASSPQGHGNTIY
>TRBV5-6|TRBJ1-3
ASSSDRSLNTIY
>TRBV19|TRBJ2-1
ASSMDGGTSGNEQF
>TRBV28|TRBJ2-3
ASHLGGQGRDTQY
>TRBV7-2|TRBJ2-2
ASSLSGIQLPGELF
>TRBV5-1|TRBJ2-2
ASSSGQGTGELF